This T cell receptor beta chain appears in the sequencing data of a study of vaccination and CD4 T cells after COVID-19. Study context: Six males and four females, two of them Hispanic, were enrolled as convalescents.

The CDR3 has 14 residues. Comments on this clonotype: Its antigen is unknown.

At the Johns Hopkins FTIC core, DNA taken from cultured CD4+ T cells was sequenced by way of the Oncomine TCR Beta short-read assay. TCRdb reprocessed the PCR reads with MiXCR, giving one entry per CDR3 protein. The sample carries about 7,200 distinct CDR3 sequences, roughly 33% recorded once. Treatment in this sample: approximately 9-day PBMC culture with coronavirus spike peptide pools or control peptides (ViraFEST assay). Gathering of the CD4+ T cells, from the unexposed donor, took place before the COVID-19 pandemic (2011-2018). The origin of this receptor is a human donor in good health. The chain recombines TRBV1 with TRBJ1-3; TRBD1, the table's D call, lacks a check against the DNA. TRBV1 is recorded as a pseudogene. Sequencing input: CD4+ T cells from blood, cultured in vitro. CDR3 bases: TGCACCAGCAGCCCCCGGGCGGGTGGAAACACCATATATTTT. Protein: CTSSPRAGGNTIYF.